The text below deals with one TCR beta chain. The data were produced by immunoSEQ multiplex PCR, yet TCRdb's version contains in-frame clones alone and is incomplete. Of about 340,000 clones listed, around 90% are singletons. Participants were aged about 18 to 90 years, lived in roughly 25 US areas, and enrolled virtually. Participants had their cohort set by participant-reported clinical history. These data are taken from a study of blood T cell repertoires in COVID-19. Turning to the study itself: Samples came from the United States, Italy and Spain, spanning acute and convalescent COVID-19. The analysed material was cDNA or gDNA that came from T cells, B-cell-depleted T cells, or PBMCs.

Per germline, CDR1 SGHRS and CDR2 YFSETQ. Losses at the gene ends were 0 bases for V and 2 bases for J; bases not matched to a gene: 7. The CDR3 totals 18 residues. The sample consisted of PBMCs or T cells enriched from blood (not recorded which). The receptor's source is a woman aged 30 to 39 who had recovered from COVID-19. This chain links TRBV5-1 with TRBJ1-6, with 8 nucleotides matching TRBD1. CDR3 loop: CASSLEGATGAYNSPLHF. In DNA, the CDR3 is TGCGCCAGCAGCTTGGAGGGGGCGACAGGGGCCTATAATTCACCCCTCCACTTT.